The present TCR beta chain was sequenced within a study of cytomegalovirus exposure and HLA in healthy donors (dated by TCRdb to 2015 to 2018). Regarding the research as a whole: An earlier analysis of several hundred of the donors reported 250 to 350 Gb of sequence data and 117 million unique TCR beta sequences from about 179 million T cells. To predict cytomegalovirus infection status, the study brought together high-throughput TCR immunosequencing, statistical association of individual TCRs with disease status, and machine learning. An earlier analysis of 587 of the donors applied high-throughput TCR beta sequencing to assess whether each TCR beta V gene segment acted as functional or pseudogenic. The study aimed to test whether cataloging public T cell receptors could reveal signatures of past pathogen exposure. In addition to the first cohort of around 670 subjects, a separate validation cohort of 120 different subjects was used. In a later analysis, previously published TCR beta repertoires from about 670 donors were re-analyzed and high-resolution HLA genotyping was added so that TCR occurrence patterns could be studied. Roughly 5 DR-DQ haplotypes were handled as single units for association and clustering, since linkage in the cohort was strong. Of the roughly 400 genotyped donors, roughly 80% fell in the genetic ancestry cluster associated with self-reported Caucasian donors. Among under 450 genotyped donors of the cohort, an average of 235,054 unique TCR beta nucleotide sequences were sequenced per donor, roughly 20% of them non-productive. A later genetic analysis took genome-wide SNP genotypes for 398 of the 666 donors and used that subset as a discovery cohort. An early release covering roughly 640 HLA-typed donors comprised approximately 290 gigabases of sequencing data and 65 million to 100 million unique TCR sequences. The study used immunosequencing to profile the T cell repertoires of under 700 subjects and linked those repertoires to cytomegalovirus serostatus. Donor age, sex, ethnicity and CMV serostatus were compiled alongside the repertoire data. The number of donors typed differed by locus, with about 629-630 for A, B, C, DRB1 and DQB1, approximately 500 for DQA1, 600 to 610 for DPA1, and 400 to 490 for DPB1. Both class I and class II loci were covered by HLA typing, at four-digit resolution. Rather than drawing on any new phenotypic data, the later analysis identified candidate immune exposures from TCR beta sequences and the way those sequences occurred across donors. Every discovery cohort repertoire had been produced on one sequencing platform. Overall study outcomes, separate from this receptor: A group of highly shared sequence variants was considered likely to be a technical artifact of the sequencing pipeline. Some IMGT-functional V segments, including TRBV6-2 and TRBV6-3, could not be told apart with the 87-base-pair reads, so those segments were excluded. A later genetic analysis associated a missense DCLRE1C variant with V-gene and J-gene trimming of TCR beta chains, and an independent cohort replicated the association. CMV serostatus was the only immune exposure information available for the cohort. Because HLA typing was missing for some donors at each locus, association tests included only the typed subset. While some public TCRs were present in many individuals, most TCR sequences turned up only very rarely across donors. The classifier was reported to diagnose cytomegalovirus status with high specificity and sensitivity in both the original cohort and the validation cohort. In a later analysis, HLA-associated TCR beta chains were found to be more clonally expanded and to have lower generation probabilities than equally common non-associated chains. Because counts were too low, more than 15 rarely observed V segments, including chromosome 9 orphons, were excluded from the earlier analysis of some 540 of the donors. In a later genetic analysis, fewer N-insertions in productive TCRs were reported among donors in an Asian-associated ancestry cluster than the approximately 710-donor mean. In a later analysis, the rate of TCR association differed among HLA loci, with DRB1 alleles having the most associated TCRs and HLA-C alleles having the fewest. The presence/absence analyses assumed that sequencing depth was roughly uniform across donors, and that assumption may not be true. The authors suggested that the approach could potentially be generalized to other disease states and immunological phenotypes. A further reported finding was that TCR beta sequences accurately predicted the HLA-A and HLA-B alleles for most subjects in the first cohort. Specific HLA alleles were associated with over 15,000 TCR beta sequences at a false discovery rate of 0.05 in a later analysis. In vitro tests confirmed that a few of the cytomegalovirus-associated TCR beta chains recognize cytomegalovirus antigens. Strong co-occurrence of HLA alleles, especially DR and DQ, made assigning TCR associations to individual alleles difficult. A later analysis reported that several top co-occurrence clusters appeared linked to parvovirus B19, influenza, CMV and Epstein-Barr virus. Correlated functional status among segregating V segments might reflect linkage disequilibrium, but an unknown experimental factor could not be ruled out. This cohort had only TCR beta chains sequenced, and the lack of alpha or paired-chain data limited which features could be detected. In an earlier analysis of about 600 of the donors, most TCR beta V segments appeared in productive rearrangements about 90% or about 30% of the time, broadly matching IMGT annotations. A total of about 150 TCR beta chains were listed by the study as associated with cytomegalovirus. A later analysis found that most CMV-associated TCR beta chains appeared HLA-restricted, with HLA associations seemingly driven largely by CMV exposure.

Regarding this clone: The antigen this receptor binds is unknown. Within one base of it there is no much larger clone, and no base qualities were kept.

Via the germline V gene, CDR1 is KGHSH and CDR2 LQKENI. Here V drops 4 bases and J drops 4 bases, and the junction holds 8 bases not matched to any gene. The CDR3 has 17 amino acids, counting the end cysteine and phenylalanine. Solely the CDR3 DNA is kept, with 51 bases framed from the first base. The cohort consisted of fewer than 700 healthy bone marrow donors. At the time of sampling, all cohort members were nominally healthy, though unrecorded immune exposures were likely present. The donor was CMV seronegative and belonged to the group of 350 to 400 seronegative cohort members. Every donor gave a peripheral blood sample, and the peripheral blood mononuclear cells from that sample were used for TCR beta sequencing. The Qiagen DNeasy Blood Extraction Kit was used to extract genomic DNA from the blood cell samples. The receptor library was made with the immunoSEQ multiplex PCR assay. The multiplex PCR relied on a mix of 60 forward primers for TCR Vbeta segments and 13 reverse primers for TCR Jbeta segments. The CDR3 region of rearranged TCR beta genes was amplified from genomic DNA with a multiplex PCR assay. On the Illumina HiSeq System, the amplified TCR beta libraries were sequenced as 87-base-pair reads. As for how the authors treated the data: In a later analysis, tens of millions of unique TCR beta chains were counted across the roughly 700 repertoires, and approximately 9.9 million of these chains were shared by at least two donors. Raw reads were error-corrected and collapsed into unique sequences by a nearest-neighbor algorithm in which closely related sequences were merged to remove PCR and sequencing errors. V, D and J gene segments were assigned by aligning CDR3 sequences to IMGT reference sequences. For a sequence to be retained, at least a six-nucleotide match to both a V gene segment and a J gene segment was required. Rearrangements were called productive when the CDR3 lacked stop codons and stayed in frame with V and J; all others were non-productive. Following IMGT convention, CDR3 was defined as the stretch from the second conserved V-encoded cysteine up to the conserved J-encoded phenylalanine. In an earlier analysis of more than 550 of the donors, sequences lacking an unambiguous match to a single V gene segment were excluded. In an earlier analysis of approximately 500 of the donors, a V segment was called functional when productive rearrangements were above 56.7%, and segregating when the standard deviation between donors exceeded 5%. To diagnose cytomegalovirus status from the catalog of TCR beta chain sequences, a statistical classification framework was built. V and J gene assignment, in a later analysis, came from comparing TCR nucleotide sequences with IMGT/GENE-DB human TR gene sequences. A later analysis assigned CDR3 sequences and most-parsimonious VDJ recombination scenarios with the TCRdist pipeline. In a later analysis, each TCR beta chain was defined by its CDR3 amino acid sequence together with its V-gene family, and reads lacking a unique V-gene family were excluded. In a later analysis, 550 to 650 highly shared, low-generation-probability nucleotide sequences were removed to address suspected cross-contamination and a sequencing artifact. In a later analysis, a clonal expansion index for each public chain was calculated from normalized within-repertoire ranks of inferred template counts. Generation probabilities in a later analysis came from a VDJ recombination model fitted to out-of-frame rearrangements, and those results were checked against IGoR. A later analysis scored TCR-TCR, TCR-HLA and TCR-CMV co-occurrence with hypergeometric tests, applying a repertoire-size bias correction to TCR pairs. False discovery rates were estimated in a later analysis by permuting HLA or CMV assignments 20 times. A later analysis grouped co-occurring TCRs with DBSCAN, adding TCRdist sequence similarity when clustering within HLA-allele-positive subsets. Repertoires with fewer than 30,000 or more than 120,000 public chains, plus five repertoires with anomalous nucleotide sharing, were excluded from co-occurrence clustering. TCRdb carries this immuneACCESS record with in-frame sequences only. Its versions omit some clonotypes, under half of them owing to an unresolved V gene in the studies checked, with the rest unexplained. V and J calls and clone size are those listed in that table; D and trimming were worked out from the DNA. Within this sample are hundreds of thousands of clones, with 85% to 90% of them counted one time only. Roughly 2.3% of the sample belongs to the ten largest clones.

Source material: PBMCs. This sequence uses TRBV18 and TRBJ2-6, and TRBD1 matches 9 of the central bases. This sequence was found in a woman under 30 in good health and CMV-seronegative. This receptor carries the CDR3 CASSRDRAIGGANVLTF. The sequence in DNA is TGTGCCAGCTCACGGGACAGGGCCATAGGGGGGGCCAACGTCCTGACTTTC.